This T cell receptor beta chain came from a study of blood T cells in healthy people across ages. General study findings and limits: Expanded clonotype changes were possibly confounded by unknown donor CMV status.

Germline V lookup: CDR1 MDHEN, CDR2 SYDVKM. V gave up 8 bases and J gave up 6 bases, with 20 bases separating them. CDR3 length: 15 amino acids. On this clonotype itself: Its target is not known.

Each donor's blood draw was roughly 10 milliliters of peripheral blood. Every sample gave at least 5 micrograms of total RNA when it was extracted. A J-beta primer mix and a sample-barcoded 5' primer were used in a second PCR of roughly 7 to 12 cycles. TCRdb re-derived calls from the 5' RACE reads in MiXCR, one entry per CDR3 protein. The table includes around 1.1 million distinct CDR3 sequences, roughly two fifths detected once. J is TRBJ2-1 and V is TRBV28; D not certain. The TCR originated in a man between 18 and 29 years old in good health. The specimen sequenced was blood. In DNA form, the CDR3 reads TGTGCCAGCCTCACCCGATGGGTGGGTAGCAATGAGCAGTTCTTC. Residues: CASLTRWVGSNEQFF.